This TCR beta chain is drawn from a study of human T cells and chemical hapten exposure. Study details: Once 0.01% DPC had been applied to the upper back by patch test, readings were taken at 6 days. The study's findings and limits: In the PT1 data, expanded TCR counts showed a positive correlation with patch test score. Once DPC sensitization occurred, TCRs above 1 in 1000 frequency showed no change. Expanded TCRs showed more large CDR3 clusters than pre-sensitization or healthy control sets.

Time point reported: pre-sensitization, week 0. Specified treatment: therapeutic diphenylcyclopropenone sensitization with weekly scalp DPC. Of note for this clonotype: Its specificity is not known.

The CDR3 consists of 15 residues. With 2 bases clipped from V and 6 bases from J, the junction kept 5 bases outside the gene matches. The germline V gene has CDR1 SGHTA and CDR2 FQGNSA. TCRdb independently ran MiXCR on the RACE reads; one entry per CDR3 protein. Here the sample spans roughly 260,000 distinct CDR3 sequences, more than 6.5% being singletons. The V gene is TRBV7-2, the J gene TRBJ2-3; TRBD2 matches 10 bases. This clonotype originated in a woman in her thirties or forties with alopecia areata. Some clones in this sample may be carry-over from other donors' samples. The starting material was whole blood, obtained in connection with sensitization to the hapten diphenylcyclopropenone (DPC). The CDR3 protein is CASSLRPSGSDTQYF. CDR3 nucleotide sequence: TGTGCCAGCAGCTTACGGCCTAGCGGGAGTGATACGCAGTATTTT.